The clone carrying this T cell receptor beta chain was seen a handful of times. The sample originates from a study of blood T cell repertoires in COVID-19. Study information: COVID-19 samples collected from the United States, Italy and Spain covered acute and convalescent phases. PBMCs, B-cell-depleted T cells, or T cells were the source of the cDNA or gDNA that made up the material.

This CDR3 has 15 amino acids. Looked up from germline, CDR1 is KGHDR and CDR2 is SFDVKD. The V end lost 3 bases, the J end lost 3 bases, and 11 bases lay between the germline ends. As handled by the study authors: Nucleated cell counts were estimated from reference gene primer amplification. TCRdb's table, derived via immunoSEQ multiplex PCR, lists solely in-frame clones and lacks some. The D gene and trimming were derived from the DNA, and the V and J assignments and clone size from that table. The sample carries roughly 300,000 clones, 80% to 90% recorded once. The rearrangement joins TRBV24-1 to TRBJ1-5; no firm D call. The sequence was obtained from a woman aged 45-59 years with acute or convalescent COVID-19. The source material was peripheral blood. CDR3 residues: CATSDARNSNQPQHF. The CDR3, as DNA: TGTGCCACCAGTGATGCGCGGAACTCCAATCAGCCCCAGCATTTT.